This T cell receptor beta chain was identified in a study of OX40 agonist ivuxolimab in advanced cancers. Whole-study context: Patients took ivuxolimab, an agonistic anti-OX40 (CD134) antibody.

Clones were read by immunoSEQ multiplex PCR, and TCRdb kept only the in-frame ones, dropping some. The sample yields 20,000 to 25,000 clones, around 84% seen once. Study-wide results and caveats: There were, on average, more expanded clones in CD8+ T cells than in CD4+.

As for this clone: Its specificity is unknown.

The ends were cut back, 1 base at V and 2 bases at J, with 8 bases in the middle. Per germline, CDR1 LNHNV and CDR2 YYDKDF (reference sequence). There are 15 residues in the CDR3. This sample comprised CD4+ or CD8+ T cells sorted from blood, obtained in a trial of the OX40 agonist ivuxolimab. The clonotype originates from an adult with an advanced solid tumor such as melanoma, head and neck, liver or kidney cancer. The chain employs TRBV15 and TRBJ1-4; D remains unclear. CDR3 DNA sequence: TGTGCCACCAGCAGAGGAGTAAACACTAATGAAAAACTGTTTTTT. Its protein product is CATSRGVNTNEKLFF.